This is a list of T cell receptor beta chains from one sample in a study of blood T cell repertoires in COVID-19. The method was immunoSEQ multiplex PCR; TCRdb's version includes in-frame clones alone and lacks a portion of them. The table shows around 270,000 clones, with more than 90% occurring only once. Sequences were obtained from peripheral blood. The source of these receptors is a person aged 18 to 30 with COVID-19, enrolled during active disease. Both conserved end residues are part of each CDR3. The D gene is left open where the match is weak. Expanded clones are given a class, and other clones once, few, many or no size at all.

len	abundance	v_gene	d_gene	j_gene	CDR3aa	CDR3nt
14	-	TRBV7-2	-	TRBJ1-2	CASSTILGAAGYTF	TGTGCCAGCAGCACCATTTTAGGGGCCGCTGGCTACACCTTC
17	-	TRBV19	TRBD1	TRBJ2-3	CASSETGGGYSTDTQYF	TGTGCCAGTAGTGAGACAGGGGGGGGTTATAGCACAGATACGCAGTATTTT
17	once	TRBV19	-	TRBJ1-5	CASSISILGGVDQPQHF	TGTGCCAGTAGTATAAGTATTCTTGGGGGGGTAGATCAGCCCCAGCATTTT
13	-	TRBV6-5	TRBD2	TRBJ2-1	CASTRTRYNEQFF	TGTGCCAGCACCCGGACTAGGTACAATGAGCAGTTCTTC
15	-	TRBV9	-	TRBJ1-1	CASSAQGWGNTEAFF	TGTGCCAGCAGCGCCCAGGGTTGGGGAAACACTGAAGCTTTCTTT
12	-	TRBV7-9	TRBD1	TRBJ1-1	CASSLRDREAFF	TGTGCCAGCAGCTTACGGGACAGGGAAGCTTTCTTT
14	-	TRBV7-2	-	TRBJ2-7	CASSLGQARYEQYF	TGTGCCAGCAGCTTAGGCCAGGCGCGTTACGAGCAGTACTTC
14	-	TRBV19	-	TRBJ1-5	CASEHGTLYQPQHF	TGTGCCAGCGAACACGGGACACTATATCAGCCCCAGCATTTT
14	once	TRBV5-6	-	TRBJ2-7	CASSLVWSSYEQYF	TGTGCCAGCAGCTTGGTTTGGAGCTCCTACGAGCAGTACTTC
14	-	TRBV30	-	TRBJ2-4	CAWRVGLAKNIQYF	TGTGCCTGGAGAGTCGGACTAGCCAAAAACATTCAGTACTTC
12	-	TRBV12-3/TRBV12-4	-	TRBJ1-3	CASSSPGNTIYF	TGTGCCAGCAGTTCTCCGGGAAACACCATATATTTT
15	-	TRBV6-1	-	TRBJ2-5	CASSDQGGVGETQYF	TGTGCCAGCAGTGATCAGGGGGGAGTCGGGGAGACCCAGTACTTC
15	-	TRBV15	TRBD2	TRBJ2-3	CATSPGRVGGDTQYF	TGTGCCACCAGTCCCGGGAGAGTGGGGGGGGATACGCAGTATTTT
15	-	TRBV19	TRBD2	TRBJ2-7	CASSALTSGSYEQYF	TGTGCCAGTAGTGCCCTGACTAGCGGGAGTTACGAGCAGTACTTC
15	-	TRBV15	-	TRBJ2-2	CATSMEQGVTGELFF	TGTGCCACCTCAATGGAACAGGGAGTCACCGGGGAGCTGTTTTTT
13	-	TRBV6-1	-	TRBJ1-2	CASSEYLSYGYTF	TGTGCCAGCAGTGAATACCTGAGCTATGGCTACACCTTC
14	-	TRBV5-6	TRBD1	TRBJ1-2	CASSLAQGAYGYTF	TGTGCCAGCAGCTTGGCACAGGGGGCCTATGGCTACACCTTC
13	-	TRBV10-2	-	TRBJ2-7	CASIPQGSYEQYF	TGCGCCAGCATCCCCCAGGGTTCCTACGAGCAGTACTTC
11	-	TRBV20-1	-	TRBJ2-7	CSARQGYEQYF	TGCAGTGCTAGACAGGGCTACGAGCAGTACTTC
15	-	TRBV7-9	TRBD1	TRBJ2-7	CASNIDDRDVYEQYF	TGTGCCAGCAACATTGACGACAGGGATGTCTACGAGCAGTACTTC
16	-	TRBV5-1	-	TRBJ2-3	CASSLAALSSTDTQYF	TGCGCCAGCAGCTTGGCCGCGCTTTCTAGCACAGATACGCAGTATTTT
15	-	TRBV13	TRBD2	TRBJ2-5	CASSTTSGSGETQYF	TGTGCCAGCAGCACGACTAGCGGGAGCGGTGAGACCCAGTACTTC
15	-	TRBV29-1	TRBD1	TRBJ2-1	CSVENRGLSYNEQFF	TGCAGCGTTGAAAACAGGGGTCTCTCCTACAATGAGCAGTTCTTC
17	-	TRBV6-1	TRBD2	TRBJ2-5	CASSEELAGGLKETQYF	TGTGCCAGCAGTGAAGAACTAGCGGGAGGCCTAAAAGAGACCCAGTACTTC
14	-	TRBV5-1	TRBD1	TRBJ1-4	CASSLGTGGEKLFF	TGCGCCAGCAGCTTAGGGACAGGGGGTGAAAAACTGTTTTTT
15	-	TRBV6-5	TRBD1	TRBJ2-7	CASSKPGQGLGEQYF	TGTGCCAGCAGCAAACCGGGACAGGGGTTAGGCGAGCAGTACTTC
15	-	TRBV6-6	TRBD2	TRBJ2-5	CASSSATSGKETQYF	TGTGCCAGCAGTAGCGCAACTAGCGGAAAAGAGACCCAGTACTTC
15	-	TRBV14	TRBD2	TRBJ2-1	CASSPIGGLVDEQFF	TGTGCCAGCAGCCCCATAGGAGGACTAGTGGATGAGCAGTTCTTC
16	-	TRBV3-1/TRBV3-2	-	TRBJ1-5	CASSQDGAGGNQPQHF	TGTGCCAGCAGCCAAGACGGGGCGGGAGGGAATCAGCCCCAGCATTTT